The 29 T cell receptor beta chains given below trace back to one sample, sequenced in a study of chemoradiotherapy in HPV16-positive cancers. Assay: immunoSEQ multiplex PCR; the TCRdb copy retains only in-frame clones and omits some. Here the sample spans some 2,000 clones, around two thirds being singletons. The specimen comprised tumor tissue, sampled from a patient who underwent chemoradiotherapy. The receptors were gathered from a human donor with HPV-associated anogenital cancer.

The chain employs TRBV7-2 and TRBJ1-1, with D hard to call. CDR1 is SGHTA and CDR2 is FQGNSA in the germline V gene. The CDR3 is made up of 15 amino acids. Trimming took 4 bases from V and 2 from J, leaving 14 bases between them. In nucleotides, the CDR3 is TGTGCCAGCAGCTCCGGACGGCTCCCTAACACTGAAGCTTTCTTT. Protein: CASSSGRLPNTEAFF.

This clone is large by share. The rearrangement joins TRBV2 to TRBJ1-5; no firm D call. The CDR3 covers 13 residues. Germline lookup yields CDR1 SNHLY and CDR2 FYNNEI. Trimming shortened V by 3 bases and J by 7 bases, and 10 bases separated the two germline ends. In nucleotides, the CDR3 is TGTGCCAGCAGTGAGGCGGCATTCCAGCCCCAGCATTTT. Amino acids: CASSEAAFQPQHF.

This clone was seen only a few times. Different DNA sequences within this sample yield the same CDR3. For the CDR3, the DNA is TGTGCCAGCAGCTTGGCAAGGGCGAACACTGAAGCTTTCTTT. This gives the protein CASSLARANTEAFF. The chain recombines TRBV5-4 with TRBJ1-1, with D hard to call. The CDR3 length is 14 residues. Germline CDR1 reads SGHNT; CDR2 reads YYREEE (reference sequence). Trimming pared 0 bases from V and 1 base from J, leaving 7 bases between.

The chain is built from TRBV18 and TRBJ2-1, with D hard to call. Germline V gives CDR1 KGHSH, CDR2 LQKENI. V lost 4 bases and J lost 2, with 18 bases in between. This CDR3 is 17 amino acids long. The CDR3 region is CASSLLPPANAYNEQFF. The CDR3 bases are TGTGCCAGCTCACTCTTACCACCAGCGAATGCCTACAATGAGCAGTTCTTC.

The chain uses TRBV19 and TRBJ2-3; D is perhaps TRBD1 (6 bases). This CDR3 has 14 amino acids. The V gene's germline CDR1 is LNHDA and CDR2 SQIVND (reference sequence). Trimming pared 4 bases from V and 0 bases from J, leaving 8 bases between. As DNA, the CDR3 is TGTGCCAGTAGTACACAGGGCAGCACAGATACGCAGTATTTT. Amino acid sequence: CASSTQGSTDTQYF. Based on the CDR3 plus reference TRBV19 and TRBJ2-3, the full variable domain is DGGITQSPKYLFRKEGQNVTLSCEQNLNHDAMYWYRQDPGQGLRLIYYSQIVNDFQKGDIAEGYSVSREKKESFPLTVTSAQKNPTAFYLCASSTQGSTDTQYFGPGTRLTVL.

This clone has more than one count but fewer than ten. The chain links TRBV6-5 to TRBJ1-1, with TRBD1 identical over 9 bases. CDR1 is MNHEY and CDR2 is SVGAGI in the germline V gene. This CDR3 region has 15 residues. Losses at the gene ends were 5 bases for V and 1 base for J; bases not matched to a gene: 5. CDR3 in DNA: TGTGCCAGCAGTCTACAGGGGGCGTGGAACACTGAAGCTTTCTTT. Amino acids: CASSLQGAWNTEAFF.

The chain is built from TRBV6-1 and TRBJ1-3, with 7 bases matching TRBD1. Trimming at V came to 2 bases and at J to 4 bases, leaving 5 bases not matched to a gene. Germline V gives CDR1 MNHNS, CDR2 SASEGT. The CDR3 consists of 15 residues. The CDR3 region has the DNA TGTGCCAGCAGTGAAAATCCGACAGGGGGAAACACCATATATTTT. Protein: CASSENPTGGNTIYF.

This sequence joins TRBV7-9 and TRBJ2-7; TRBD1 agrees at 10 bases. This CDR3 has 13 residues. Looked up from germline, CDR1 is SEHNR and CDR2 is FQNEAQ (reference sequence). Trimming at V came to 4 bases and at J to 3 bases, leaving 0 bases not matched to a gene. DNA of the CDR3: TGTGCCAGCAGCTGGGACAGGGGCTACGAGCAGTACTTC. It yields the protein CASSWDRGYEQYF.

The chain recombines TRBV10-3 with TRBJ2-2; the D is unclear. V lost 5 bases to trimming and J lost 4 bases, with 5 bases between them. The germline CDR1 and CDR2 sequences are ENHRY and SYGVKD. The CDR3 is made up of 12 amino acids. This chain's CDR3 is CAISPSTGELFF. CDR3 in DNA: TGTGCCATCAGTCCAAGCACCGGGGAGCTGTTTTTT.

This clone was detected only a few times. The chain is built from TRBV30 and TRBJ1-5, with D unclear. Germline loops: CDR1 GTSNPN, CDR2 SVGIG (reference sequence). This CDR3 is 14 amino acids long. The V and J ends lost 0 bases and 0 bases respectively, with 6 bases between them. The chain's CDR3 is CAWSVLSSNQPQHF. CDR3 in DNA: TGTGCCTGGAGTGTACTCAGTAGCAATCAGCCCCAGCATTTT.

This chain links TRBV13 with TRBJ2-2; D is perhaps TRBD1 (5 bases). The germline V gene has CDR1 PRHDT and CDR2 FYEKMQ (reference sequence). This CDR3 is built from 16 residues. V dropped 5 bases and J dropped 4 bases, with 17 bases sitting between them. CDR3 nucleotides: TGTGCCAGCAGCGCCTTTGGCAGGGAAATCACCGGGGAGCTGTTTTTT. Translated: CASSAFGREITGELFF.

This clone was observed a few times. The CDR3, as DNA: TGTGCCAGCAGCCTACGGGCGGGGTCCCAAGAGACCCAGTACTTC. It is translated as CASSLRAGSQETQYF. The rearrangement joins TRBV7-3 to TRBJ2-5, with D possibly TRBD2 on 6 matching bases. The CDR3 runs 15 residues. Germline lookup yields CDR1 SGHTA and CDR2 FQGTGA. V lost 5 bases, J lost 1 base, and 14 bases lay in between.

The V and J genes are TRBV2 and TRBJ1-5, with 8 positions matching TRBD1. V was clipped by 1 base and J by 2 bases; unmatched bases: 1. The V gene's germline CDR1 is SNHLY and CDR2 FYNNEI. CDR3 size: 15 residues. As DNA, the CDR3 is TGTGCCAGCAGTGAAGGGGGACAGGGCAATCAGCCCCAGCATTTT. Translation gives CASSEGGQGNQPQHF.

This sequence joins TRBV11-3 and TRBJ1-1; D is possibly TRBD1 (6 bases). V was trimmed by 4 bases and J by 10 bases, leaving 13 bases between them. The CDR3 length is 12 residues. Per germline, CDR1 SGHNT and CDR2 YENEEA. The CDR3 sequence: CASSSMGATAFF. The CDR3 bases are TGTGCCAGCAGCTCTATGGGGGCTACAGCTTTCTTT.

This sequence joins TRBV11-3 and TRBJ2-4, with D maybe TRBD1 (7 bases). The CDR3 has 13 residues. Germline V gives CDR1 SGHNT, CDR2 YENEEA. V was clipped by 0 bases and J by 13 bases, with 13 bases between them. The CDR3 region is CASSLDYRGGQYF. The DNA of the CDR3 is TGTGCCAGCAGCTTAGATTACAGGGGAGGCCAGTACTTC.

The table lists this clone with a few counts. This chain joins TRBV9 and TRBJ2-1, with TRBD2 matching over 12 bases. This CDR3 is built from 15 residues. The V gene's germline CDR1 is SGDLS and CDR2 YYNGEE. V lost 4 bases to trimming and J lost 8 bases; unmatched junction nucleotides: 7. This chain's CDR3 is CASSLAGGLVDEQFF. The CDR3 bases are TGTGCCAGCAGCCTAGCGGGGGGGCTTGTGGATGAGCAGTTCTTC.

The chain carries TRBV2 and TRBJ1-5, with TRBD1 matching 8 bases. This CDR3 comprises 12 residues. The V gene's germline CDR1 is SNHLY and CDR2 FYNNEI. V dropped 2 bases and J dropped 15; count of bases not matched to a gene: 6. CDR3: CASSESARGLHF. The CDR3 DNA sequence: TGTGCCAGCAGTGAATCGGCCAGGGGGCTGCATTTT.

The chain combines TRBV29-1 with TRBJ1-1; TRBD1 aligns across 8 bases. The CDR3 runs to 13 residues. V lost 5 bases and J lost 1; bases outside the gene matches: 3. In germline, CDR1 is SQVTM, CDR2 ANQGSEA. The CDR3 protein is CSVMGQANTEAFF. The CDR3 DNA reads TGCAGCGTTATGGGACAGGCGAACACTGAAGCTTTCTTT.

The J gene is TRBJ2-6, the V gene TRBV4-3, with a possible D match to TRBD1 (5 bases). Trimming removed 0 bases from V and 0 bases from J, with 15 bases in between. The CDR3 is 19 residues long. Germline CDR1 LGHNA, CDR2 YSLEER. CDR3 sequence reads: CASSQDSDSHHSGANVLTF. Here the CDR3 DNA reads TGCGCCAGCAGCCAAGACTCCGACAGCCACCACTCTGGGGCCAACGTCCTGACTTTC.

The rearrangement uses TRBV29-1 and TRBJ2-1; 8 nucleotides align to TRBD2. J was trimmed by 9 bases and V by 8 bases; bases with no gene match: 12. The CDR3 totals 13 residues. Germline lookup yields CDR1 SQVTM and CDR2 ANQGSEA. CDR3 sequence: CSTSKAGGGEQFF. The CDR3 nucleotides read TGCAGCACCTCCAAGGCGGGAGGTGGTGAGCAGTTCTTC.

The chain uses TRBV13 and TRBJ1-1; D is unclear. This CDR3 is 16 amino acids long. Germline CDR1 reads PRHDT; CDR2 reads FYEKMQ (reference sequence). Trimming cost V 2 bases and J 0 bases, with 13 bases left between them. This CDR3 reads CASSLTGLDMNTEAFF. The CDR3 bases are TGTGCCAGCAGCTTAACCGGACTAGATATGAACACTGAAGCTTTCTTT.

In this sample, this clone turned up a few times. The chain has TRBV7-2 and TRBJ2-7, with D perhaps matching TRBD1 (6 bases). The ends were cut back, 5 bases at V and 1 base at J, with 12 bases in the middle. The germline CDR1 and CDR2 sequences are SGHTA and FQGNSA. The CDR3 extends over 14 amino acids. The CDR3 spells CASSVQGGSYEQYF. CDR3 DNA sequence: TGTGCCAGCAGCGTCCAAGGGGGATCCTACGAGCAGTACTTC.

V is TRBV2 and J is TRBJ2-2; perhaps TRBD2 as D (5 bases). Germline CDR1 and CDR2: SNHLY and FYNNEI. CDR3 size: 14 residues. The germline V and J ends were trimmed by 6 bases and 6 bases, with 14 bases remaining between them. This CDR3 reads CASREDSQAGELFF. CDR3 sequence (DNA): TGTGCCAGCAGGGAGGATAGTCAAGCCGGGGAGCTGTTTTTT.

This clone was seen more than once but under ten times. CDR3: CASRTGTLKSGELFF. The CDR3 nucleotides are TGTGCCAGCAGAACCGGGACACTCAAGAGCGGGGAGCTGTTTTTT. V is TRBV28 and J is TRBJ2-2; D perhaps matches TRBD1 (6 bases). The CDR3 extends over 15 amino acids. CDR1 and CDR2 (germline): MDHEN, SYDVKM. Trimming removed 6 bases at V and 7 bases at J, with 18 bases between.

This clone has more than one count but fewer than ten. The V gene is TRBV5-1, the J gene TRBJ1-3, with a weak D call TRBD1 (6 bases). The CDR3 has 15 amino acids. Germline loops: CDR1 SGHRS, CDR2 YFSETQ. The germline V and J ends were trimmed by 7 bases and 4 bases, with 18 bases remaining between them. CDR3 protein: CASGEGGNLGNTIYF. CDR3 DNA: TGCGCCAGCGGGGAAGGGGGAAACCTAGGAAACACCATATATTTT.

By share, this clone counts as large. The CDR3 DNA follows: TGTGCCAGCAGTTTACCCCCGACAGGGAGGCACATTCAGTACTTC. The encoded protein is CASSLPPTGRHIQYF. The chain uses TRBV28 and TRBJ2-4, with D perhaps matching TRBD1 (7 bases). The CDR3 sequence is 15 residues long. Germline values: CDR1 MDHEN, CDR2 SYDVKM. V was clipped by 2 bases and J by 8 bases, with 16 bases between them. The whole variable domain, filled in from reference TRBV28 and TRBJ2-4, reads DVKVTQSSRYLVKRTGEKVFLECVQDMDHENMFWYRQDPGLGLRLIYFSYDVKMKEKGDIPEGYSVSREKKERFSLILESASTNQTSMYLCASSLPPTGRHIQYFGAGTRLSVL.

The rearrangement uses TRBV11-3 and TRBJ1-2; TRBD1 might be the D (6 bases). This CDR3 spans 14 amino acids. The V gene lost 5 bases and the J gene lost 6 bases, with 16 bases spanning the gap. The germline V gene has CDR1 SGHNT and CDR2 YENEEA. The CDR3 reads CASSQDHRADGYTF. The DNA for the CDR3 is TGTGCCAGCAGCCAAGATCACAGGGCGGATGGCTACACCTTC. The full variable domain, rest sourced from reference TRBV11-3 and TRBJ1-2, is EAGVVQSPRYKIIEKKQPVAFWCNPISGHNTLYWYLQNLGQGPELLIRYENEEAVDDSQLPKDRFSAERLKGVDSTLKIQPAELGDSAVYLCASSQDHRADGYTFGSGTRLTVV.

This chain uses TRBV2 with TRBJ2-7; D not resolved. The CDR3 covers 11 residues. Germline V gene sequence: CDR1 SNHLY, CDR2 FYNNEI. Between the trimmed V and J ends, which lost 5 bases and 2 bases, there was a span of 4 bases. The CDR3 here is CASSPPYEQYV. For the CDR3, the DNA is TGTGCCAGCAGTCCCCCCTACGAGCAGTACGTC.

The CDR3 is CASIPTSSDTQYF. The CDR3, as DNA: TGTGCCAGCATCCCGACTAGTTCAGATACGCAGTATTTT. This chain connects TRBV2 to TRBJ2-3; possibly TRBD2 for D (6 bases). CDR1 is SNHLY and CDR2 is FYNNEI in the germline V gene. This CDR3 has 13 residues. Trimming removed 7 bases from V and 4 bases from J, with 12 bases in between.